The entry below describes one TCR beta chain. The record originates from a study of blood T cell repertoires in COVID-19. Study in general: Samples of COVID-19 (acute and convalescent) were obtained from the United States, Italy and Spain. Sample material is recorded as cDNA or gDNA derived from T cells, B-cell-depleted T cells, or PBMCs.

Per the original data handling: By means of reference gene primer amplification, nucleated cell counts were estimated. TCRdb's copy holds only in-frame clones and misses some; the assay was immunoSEQ multiplex PCR. Clone size and the V and J calls come from that table; the DNA yielded D and trimming. The data show fewer than 110,000 clones, approximately 88% seen once. The sample taken for sequencing was peripheral blood. The receptor's source is a woman between 55 and 75 years old with acute or convalescent COVID-19.

As DNA, the CDR3 is TGTGCCAGCAGCACGACAGAAGGAGCAACTGAAGCTTTCTTT. Translating it yields CASSTTEGATEAFF. This rearrangement joins TRBV5-6 to TRBJ1-1, with a tentative D call TRBD1 (5 bases). Germline values: CDR1 SGHDT, CDR2 YYEEEE. The V and J ends lost 4 bases and 5 bases respectively, with 15 bases between them. This CDR3 spans 14 amino acids.